The 24 T cell receptor beta chains below come from one sample, sequenced in a study of T cells in Graves' hyperthyroidism and ophthalmopathy (dated by TCRdb to about 2019). The library was built by means of multiplex PCR. For sequencing, an Illumina HiSeq 2000 was employed. The TCR beta CDR3 regions were amplified from RNA transcripts. The first round of RT-PCR for the TCR CDR3 was performed with the HTBI primer set and the Qiagen OneStep RT-PCR kit. The public sequencing data were trimmed at Q25 with fastp and processed into clonotypes with MiXCR by TCRdb, which kept only in-frame beta chains. Each record represents a unique CDR3 protein, reported with the most common genes and DNA among its rows. This sample comprises around 580,000 distinct CDR3 sequences, 16% of them detected only once. The top ten clones comprise about 18% of the sample. Specimen: blood. Every receptor here comes from a young woman with Graves' hyperthyroidism.

This clonotype was seen at least ten times. This rearrangement joins TRBV10-3 to TRBJ2-1; TRBD1 agrees at 10 bases. Germline V CDR1 and CDR2: ENHRY, SYGVKD. CDR3 length: 14 residues. Trimming removed 7 bases from V and 7 bases from J; junction bases left unmatched: 7. The CDR3 spells CAIKRDRGGNEQFF. Here the CDR3 DNA reads TGTGCCATCAAAAGGGACAGGGGTGGAAATGAGCAGTTCTTC.

This clonotype was seen only a few times. The chain uses TRBV29-1 and TRBJ1-1, with D tentatively TRBD1 (5 bases). The V gene's germline CDR1 is SQVTM and CDR2 ANQGSEA. Trimming left V 2 bases short and J 0 bases short, with 10 bases between. The CDR3 consists of 14 residues. CDR3 sequence: CSVELVGLNTEAFF. Here the CDR3 DNA reads TGCAGCGTTGAATTAGTGGGGCTGAACACTGAAGCTTTCTTT.

This clonotype was seen ten or more times. The CDR3 here is CASSLDLGSNTEAFF. The CDR3 DNA follows: TGTGCCAGCAGCTTAGATCTGGGGTCGAACACTGAAGCTTTCTTT. The rearrangement joins TRBV7-9 to TRBJ1-1; unclear D gene. Germline loops: CDR1 SEHNR, CDR2 FQNEAQ (reference sequence). The CDR3 runs to 15 residues. Trimming left V 1 base short and J 1 base short, with 10 bases between. The whole variable domain, filled in from reference TRBV7-9 and TRBJ1-1, reads DTGVSQNPRHKITKRGQNVTFRCDPISEHNRLYWYRQTLGQGPEFLTYFQNEAQLEKSRLLSDRFSAERPKGSFSTLEIQRTEQGDSAMYLCASSLDLGSNTEAFFGQGTRLTVV.

In its sample, this clonotype was seen a few times. CDR3 nucleotides: TGCAGCGTTGGTTCAGGCAATTGGGAGACCCAGTACTTC. This sequence encodes CSVGSGNWETQYF. The gene calls are TRBV29-1 and TRBJ2-5; D unresolved. V was trimmed by 4 bases and J by 5 bases, leaving 14 bases between them. The CDR3 spans 13 residues. Per germline, CDR1 SQVTM and CDR2 ANQGSEA.

This clonotype was seen a few times. V is TRBV29-1 and J is TRBJ2-7; 7 bases agree with TRBD2. V lost 4 bases, J lost 3 bases, and 9 bases stayed unmatched. The CDR3 is 14 residues long. Per germline, CDR1 SQVTM and CDR2 ANQGSEA. DNA of the CDR3: TGCAGCGTTGTTTGGGCTAGCGGAGGCTACGAGCAGTACTTC. It is translated as CSVVWASGGYEQYF.

Remarks on this clonotype: One end of the junction varies from germline; a read error may be responsible. The V and J genes are TRBV5-6 and TRBJ1-5; no definite D call. The CDR3 is 15 amino acids. CDR1 and CDR2 from the germline V gene are SGHDT and YYEEEE. The CDR3 region is CASSLMDRGNQPRHF. The CDR3 nucleotides read TGTGCCAGCAGCTTGATGGACCGCGGAAATCAGCCCCGGCATTTT.

The V gene is TRBV28, the J gene TRBJ2-1; weak D call: TRBD2 (6 bases). Trimming stripped 2 bases from V and 4 bases from J, with 12 bases between. The length of the CDR3 is 15 residues. From germline, CDR1 is MDHEN and CDR2 SYDVKM. The CDR3: CASSLGLALYNEQFF. For the CDR3, the DNA is TGTGCCAGCAGTTTAGGTCTAGCGTTATACAATGAGCAGTTCTTC.

At least ten counts were recorded for this clonotype. This CDR3 reads CASKSGTSGRYTQYF. Written as DNA, the CDR3 is TGTGCCAGCAAATCCGGGACTTCGGGCAGGTATACGCAGTATTTT. The chain is built from TRBV12-3 or TRBV12-4 and TRBJ2-3, with D possibly being TRBD2 (6 bases). The CDR3 covers 15 residues. The germline V and J ends were trimmed by 7 bases and 7 bases, with 21 bases remaining between them.

This clonotype has at least ten counts. The genes are TRBV5-8 and TRBJ1-5; 8 bases align to TRBD1. The ends lost 2 bases at V and 5 bases at J; junction bases unmatched: 0. CDR1 and CDR2 from the germline V gene are SGHTS and YDEGEE. The CDR3 has 13 amino acids. CDR3 residues: CASSFRGHQPQHF. The CDR3 bases are TGTGCCAGCAGCTTCAGGGGGCATCAGCCCCAGCATTTT.

To note about this clonotype: This could be a read error, since a much larger clone is one nucleotide away. The genes are TRBV7-2 and TRBJ2-7; 8 bases agree with TRBD2. V lost 8 bases, J lost 5 bases, and 20 bases stayed unmatched. Germline CDR1 SGHTA, CDR2 FQGNSA. The CDR3 length is 17 residues. The CDR3 DNA reads as TGTGCCAGCGGCCTACTGAGGGGAGCGGGGGTTCGAAACGAGCAGTACTTC. Translating gives CASGLLRGAGVRNEQYF.

The table lists this clonotype with many counts. The V gene is TRBV20-1, the J gene TRBJ1-6, with TRBD1 matching over 7 bases. The trim removed 2 bases at V and 10 bases at J, leaving 5 bases unmatched. The CDR3 has 13 amino acids. Germline CDR1 DFQATT, CDR2 SNEGSKA (reference sequence). The CDR3 reads CSARRQGGSPLHF. The DNA for the CDR3 is TGCAGTGCTAGAAGACAGGGTGGATCACCCCTCCACTTT.

The table lists this clonotype with many counts. The genes are TRBV11-2 and TRBJ2-1, with 11 bases matching TRBD2. Germline V CDR1 and CDR2: SGHAT, FQNNGV. V lost 2 bases, J lost 6 bases, and 9 bases stayed unmatched. This CDR3 contains 17 residues. The CDR3 protein is CASSLSFVAGGGNEQFF. The CDR3 DNA reads as TGTGCCAGCAGCTTATCCTTTGTAGCGGGAGGGGGCAATGAGCAGTTCTTC.

This clonotype was recorded at least ten times. The chain links TRBV20-1 to TRBJ2-5; 8 bases align to TRBD2. CDR1 and CDR2 from the germline V gene are DFQATT and SNEGSKA (reference sequence). V trimming: 1 base; J trimming: 0 bases; junction bases outside the gene matches: 4. The CDR3 is 15 amino acids. The CDR3 bases are TGCAGTGCTAGAGGGCGGGAGGAAGACCAAGAGACCCAGTACTTC. As protein: CSARGREEDQETQYF.

The CDR3 loop is CSARTPGTANSPLHF. CDR3 in DNA: TGCAGTGCTAGGACCCCCGGGACAGCTAATTCACCCCTCCACTTT. V is TRBV20-1 and J is TRBJ1-6; TRBD1 matches 7 bases. Germline V lookup: CDR1 DFQATT, CDR2 SNEGSKA (reference sequence). V was pared by 3 bases and J by 6 bases, with 8 bases of the junction left unmatched. The CDR3 has 15 residues.

This clonotype has at least ten counts. This chain uses TRBV20-1 with TRBJ1-1; the D gene is possibly TRBD1 (6 bases). The CDR3 loop spans 14 amino acids. CDR1 and CDR2 from the germline V gene are DFQATT and SNEGSKA (reference sequence). The V end was cut by 0 bases, the J end by 1 base, with 9 bases between. The CDR3 loop reads CSARDVGQNTEAFF. The CDR3 bases are TGCAGTGCTAGAGATGTGGGACAGAACACTGAAGCTTTCTTT.

This rearrangement joins TRBV7-9 to TRBJ2-1; no definite D call. Trimming removed 5 bases at V and 2 bases at J, with 10 bases between. The CDR3 runs 14 residues. CDR1 SEHNR and CDR2 FQNEAQ come from the germline V gene (reference sequence). The CDR3 here is CASSIDTTYNEQFF. In DNA, the CDR3 is TGTGCCAGCAGCATAGACACGACCTACAATGAGCAGTTCTTC.

This clonotype was detected ten times or more. The DNA of the CDR3 is TGTGCCAGCAGCTCCCAGCCGGGACTAGCGGGCGAGCAGTACTTC. Its translation is CASSSQPGLAGEQYF. The chain joins TRBV7-3 to TRBJ2-7; 12 nucleotides match TRBD2. Germline trimming cut 4 bases from V and 6 bases from J; bases unmatched to any gene: 7. Per germline, CDR1 SGHTA and CDR2 FQGTGA. The CDR3 length is 15 residues.

Many counts were recorded for this clonotype. The chain links TRBV2 to TRBJ2-3, with D tentatively TRBD2 (5 bases). The CDR3 contains 16 residues. Germline V gene data show CDR1 as SNHLY and CDR2 as FYNNEI. V gave up 4 bases and J gave up 1 base, with 15 bases separating them. CDR3 sequence reads: CASSGSGGRRTDTQYF. The DNA of the CDR3 is TGTGCCAGCAGTGGAAGCGGTGGCAGGCGCACAGATACGCAGTATTTT.

The J gene is TRBJ2-5, the V gene TRBV28, with 7 positions matching TRBD1. The germline gives CDR1 MDHEN, CDR2 SYDVKM. This CDR3 spans 15 amino acids. V lost 5 bases, J lost 5 bases, and 11 bases stayed unmatched. CDR3 in amino acids: CASSKTGFGAETQYF. The CDR3 DNA sequence: TGTGCCAGCAGTAAGACAGGGTTTGGGGCGGAGACCCAGTACTTC.

There are many counts of this clonotype. The chain has TRBV7-9 and TRBJ2-7; 8 bases match TRBD2. CDR3 size: 17 residues. CDR1 SEHNR and CDR2 FQNEAQ come from the germline V gene (reference sequence). With 3 bases clipped from V and 0 bases from J, the junction kept 10 bases outside the gene matches. This CDR3 reads CASSFSPRGGFSYEQYF. The CDR3 nucleotides are TGTGCCAGCAGCTTCTCCCCGCGCGGGGGGTTCTCCTACGAGCAGTACTTC.

Only a few counts were recorded for this clonotype. The V and J genes are TRBV2 and TRBJ2-2; the D gene is possibly TRBD2 (7 bases). CDR1 is SNHLY, CDR2 FYNNEI, per germline. The CDR3 is 15 residues long. Trimming pared 8 bases from V and 7 bases from J, leaving 20 bases between. DNA for the CDR3: TGTGCCAGCTTTGAGAGGAGGGGGGGCTTCGGGGAGCTGTTTTTT. Its translation is CASFERRGGFGELFF.

About this clonotype: This may be a read error, as it is one base from a much larger clone. Because the CDR3 is missing its conserved closing phenylalanine or tryptophan, this is likely a read error. J is TRBJ2-7 and V is TRBV27; weak D call: TRBD2 (6 bases). This CDR3 comprises 16 residues. The germline V gene encodes CDR1 MNHEY and CDR2 SMNVEV (reference sequence). The V and J ends lost 6 bases and 4 bases respectively, with 22 bases between them. The CDR3 DNA is TGTGCCAGCAGCCAATTCACCGCGGGGCCGATGTACGAGCAGTACCTC. Amino acids: CASSQFTAGPMYEQYL.

This clonotype has a handful of counts. The chain carries TRBV4-1 and TRBJ1-3, with D possibly matching TRBD1 (5 bases). The CDR3 has 15 amino acids. Trimming cost V 3 bases and J 4 bases, with 13 bases left between them. The germline V gene has CDR1 MGHRA and CDR2 YSYEKL. Here the CDR3 DNA reads TGCGCCAGCAGCCATATCCGGGACCGAGGAAACACCATATATTTT. Its protein is CASSHIRDRGNTIYF.

This clonotype was counted a few times. J is TRBJ2-3 and V is TRBV5-1; 9 bases are shared with TRBD2. Trimming took 0 bases from V and 0 from J; bases not matched to a gene: 5. Germline CDR1 is SGHRS and CDR2 is YFSETQ. The CDR3 covers 17 residues. CDR3 sequence reads: CASSLVFLAGSTDTQYF. The CDR3 bases are TGCGCCAGCAGCTTGGTGTTCCTAGCGGGGAGCACAGATACGCAGTATTTT.